This TCR beta chain was observed in a study of long-term antiretroviral therapy in people with HIV. Assay version v3.0 of immunoSEQ was used, and it was run at survey level. Target depth was 40,000-50,000 T-cell genomes per sample. The assay was immunoSEQ multiplex PCR, and TCRdb's table has in-frame clones only and misses some. The sample yields more than 20,000 clones, roughly 80% seen once. A remark on this clone: The antigen is undetermined.

This CDR3 comprises 13 residues. The ends were cut back, 1 base at V and 7 bases at J, with 11 bases in the middle. CDR1 is SGHTS and CDR2 is YDEGEE in the germline V gene. The study's findings and limits: The blood, collected between the mid-2000s and the late 2010s, was possibly taken under older ART regimens. CDR3 lengths in HIV samples spanned a narrower range than controls. Regardless of time point, clones expanded before ART dominated the repertoire.

The sequencing here drew on unsorted PBMCs, taken about 4 years after starting antiretroviral therapy. V and J are TRBV5-8 and TRBJ1-2, with D perhaps TRBD1 (5 bases). The receptor comes from a man younger than 35 with HIV. The CDR3: CASSLWGESGYTF. The CDR3 nucleotides are TGTGCCAGCAGCTTGTGGGGGGAGAGTGGCTACACCTTC.